This T cell receptor beta chain appears in the sequencing data of a study of response to subunit inactivated influenza vaccine. Study observations and caveats: Researchers suggested that each seasonal influenza vaccination recruits few new T cells.

In the case of this clonotype: Its target is not known.

CDR1 is MGHRA, CDR2 YSYEKL, per germline. Trimming cost V 1 base and J 10 bases, with 16 bases left between them. The length of the CDR3 is 14 residues. TCRdb ran MiXCR on the RT-PCR reads and lists one entry per CDR3 protein. Among over 450,000 distinct CDR3 sequences listed, approximately 12% were seen once. The clonotype was recovered from a man over 45 who received an inactivated influenza vaccine. The V gene is TRBV4-1, the J gene TRBJ1-1, with a weak D call TRBD1 (5 bases). Sequencing was performed on PBMCs from blood, taken about 6 weeks after vaccination. CDR3 sequence reads: CASSQGTFGFGAFF. In DNA form, the CDR3 reads TGCGCCAGCAGCCAAGGGACATTTGGATTTGGAGCTTTCTTT.